This T cell receptor (beta chain) was identified in a study of shared clonotypes between healthy human individuals. Overall study context: Each donor contributed plates that comprised three CD4 naive, three CD4 memory, two CD8 naive and one CD8 memory. Findings and caveats of the study: With a handful of donors compared, 4% to 5% of naive CD4 clonotypes were shared. Sampling included only blood; tissue repertoires likely differ.

The table came from immunoSEQ multiplex PCR; TCRdb's copy has only in-frame clones and leaves some out. The data show approximately 2.1 million clones, roughly 93% seen once. Turning to this clone: The antigen is not known. Other DNA sequences from this sample encode an identical CDR3 as well.

V lost 5 bases to trimming and J lost 1 base, with 12 bases between them. Germline V gene data show CDR1 as SGHTA and CDR2 as FQGTGA. The CDR3 is 14 amino acids. All donors were healthy HIV-negative adults lacking recent acute infections or vaccinations. The chain couples TRBV7-3 to TRBJ2-7; no definite D call. Sequenced sample: naive CD4+ T cells from PBMCs. Specified subset: CD45RA+ positively selected. The origin of this receptor is a man between 18 and 29 years old in good health. Some clones in this sample may be carry-over from other donors' samples. CDR3 residues: CASSLTGRSYEQYF. The CDR3 nucleotides are TGTGCCAGCAGCCTGACCGGACGGTCCTACGAGCAGTACTTC.